Listed below are T cell receptor beta chains from one sample, sequenced in a study of T cell responses to AZD1222 COVID-19 vaccine. Some clones are missing from TCRdb's copy, which holds only in-frame ones; the method was immunoSEQ multiplex PCR. The sample consists of roughly 130,000 clones, about 90% of them appearing once. The sequencing used peripheral blood, collected on day 0 of AZD1222 vaccination. Receptors were obtained from an adult in good health. The CDR3 runs from the conserved cysteine through the conserved F or W. The order of the fields is clone size, J gene, D gene, V gene, CDR3 protein, CDR3 DNA. D genes are given only for firm matches. Expanded clones are given a class, and other clones once, few, many or no size at all.

>-|TRBJ1-4|TRBD1|TRBV15
CATSINRGFREKLFF
TGTGCCACCAGCATAAACAGGGGGTTCCGGGAAAAACTGTTTTTT
>-|TRBJ2-7|-|TRBV3-1/TRBV3-2
CASSPRWEQYF
TGTGCCAGCAGCCCCAGGTGGGAGCAGTACTTC
>once|TRBJ1-6|-|TRBV5-8
CASSPETGFGSPLHF
TGTGCCAGCAGCCCCGAGACAGGATTCGGGTCACCCCTCCACTTT
>-|TRBJ2-7|TRBD2|TRBV27
CASRISLPSGYEQYF
TGTGCCAGCAGAATCTCCCTCCCTAGCGGCTACGAGCAGTACTTC
>-|TRBJ2-3|-|TRBV7-9
CASSLGTDTQYF
TGTGCCAGCAGCCTCGGTACAGATACGCAGTATTTT
>-|TRBJ2-1|TRBD2|TRBV4-2
CASSQGLAGYNEQFF
TGTGCCAGCAGCCAAGGACTAGCGGGATACAATGAGCAGTTCTTC
>-|TRBJ2-1|TRBD2|TRBV4-2
CASSSQTSGMAFNEQFF
TGTGCCAGCAGCTCCCAGACTAGCGGGATGGCTTTCAATGAGCAGTTCTTC
>-|TRBJ1-4|TRBD1|TRBV5-1
CASRDRGLGNEKLFF
TGCGCCAGCAGGGACAGGGGGCTTGGTAATGAAAAACTGTTTTTT
>-|TRBJ2-3|-|TRBV10-3
CAISGRLGGGTDTQYF
TGTGCCATCAGTGGGAGACTAGGCGGGGGCACAGATACGCAGTATTTT
>-|TRBJ1-2|-|TRBV28
CATRKQGGQGYTF
TGTGCCACCAGAAAACAGGGAGGGCAAGGCTACACCTTC
>-|TRBJ1-5|-|TRBV7-2
CASSSFRGKNQPQHF
TGTGCCAGCAGCTCCTTCCGGGGGAAGAATCAGCCCCAGCATTTT
>-|TRBJ1-2|-|TRBV19
CASQQFMGASGYTF
TGTGCCAGCCAACAATTCATGGGGGCAAGTGGCTACACCTTC
>-|TRBJ2-1|-|TRBV6-2/TRBV6-3
CASSYGGGLYNEQFF
TGTGCCAGCAGTTACGGAGGCGGGCTCTACAATGAGCAGTTCTTC
>-|TRBJ1-4|-|TRBV6-2/TRBV6-3
CASSQGLGNEKLFF
TGTGCCAGCAGCCAAGGACTGGGTAATGAAAAACTGTTTTTT
>-|TRBJ1-5|-|TRBV15
CATKSEGSNQPQHF
TGTGCCACCAAAAGTGAAGGGTCTAATCAGCCCCAGCATTTT
>-|TRBJ2-7|TRBD2|TRBV4-2
CASSQVTRTSGRNEQYF
TGTGCCAGCAGCCAAGTGACAAGGACTAGCGGGAGGAACGAGCAGTACTTC
>-|TRBJ2-3|-|TRBV19
CASSPFRRNTQYF
TGTGCCAGTAGTCCGTTTCGGAGGAATACGCAGTATTTT
>-|TRBJ2-1|-|TRBV7-9
CASLPVRGRSSYNEQFF
TGTGCCAGCCTTCCCGTTAGGGGCAGGAGCTCCTACAATGAGCAGTTCTTC
>-|TRBJ1-2|TRBD1|TRBV28
CASSRDRGPPGTF
TGTGCCAGCAGCCGTGACAGGGGGCCGCCCGGAACCTTC
>-|TRBJ1-2|-|TRBV19
CASSMPGRAYGYTF
TGTGCCAGTAGTATGCCGGGCCGTGCCTATGGCTACACCTTC
>-|TRBJ2-3|-|TRBV11-3
CASSVKDTQYF
TGTGCCAGCAGCGTAAAAGATACGCAGTATTTT
>-|TRBJ2-7|-|TRBV5-5
CASSLIASYEQYF
TGTGCCAGCAGCTTGATAGCTAGCTACGAGCAGTACTTC